The 19 T cell receptor beta chains given below trace back to one sample, sequenced in a study of shared clonotypes between healthy human individuals. Some clones are missing from TCRdb's copy, which holds only in-frame ones; the method was immunoSEQ multiplex PCR. The profile shows approximately 700,000 clones, around three quarters of them singletons. The sample consisted of memory CD4+ T cells sorted from blood. Subset specified: CD45RA-negative fraction. The receptors were sampled from a woman aged 25 to 39 in good health.

About this clone: Other DNA sequences within the sample encode an identical CDR3. The chain uses TRBV19 and TRBJ1-5; 10 bases agree with TRBD1. The V segment lost 5 bases and the J segment 6 bases; nucleotides outside the gene matches: 1. The CDR3 runs 13 residues. In germline, CDR1 is LNHDA, CDR2 SQIVND (reference sequence). CDR3 residues: CASSWTGGQPQHF. The CDR3 DNA follows: TGTGCCAGTAGTTGGACAGGGGGTCAGCCCCAGCATTTT.

This clone appeared a few times. The same CDR3 also results from other DNA sequences found in this sample. The V call is TRBV28, the J call TRBJ2-1, with D possibly TRBD2 on 7 matching bases. Germline-derived CDR1 and CDR2 are MDHEN and SYDVKM. Trimming left V 2 bases short and J 4 bases short, with 9 bases between. The CDR3 has 14 amino acids. The CDR3 DNA sequence: TGTGCCAGCAGTTTAAGGGGGGGATACAATGAGCAGTTCTTC. This sequence encodes CASSLRGGYNEQFF.

This clone was observed a few times. The CDR3 DNA is TGTGCCAGCAGCTTAGCGCCGGGGGCCGGGGAGCTGTTTTTT. Amino acid sequence: CASSLAPGAGELFF. The gene calls are TRBV7-8 and TRBJ2-2, with a possible D match to TRBD2 (6 bases). The ends were cut back, 0 bases at V and 6 bases at J, with 8 bases in the middle. The CDR3 covers 14 residues. Per germline, CDR1 SGHVS and CDR2 FQNEAQ.

The chain uses TRBV6-1 and TRBJ2-7; 10 bases agree with TRBD1. The CDR3 consists of 15 residues. Germline CDR1 MNHNS, CDR2 SASEGT. The V segment lost 1 base and the J segment 2 bases; nucleotides outside the gene matches: 2. CDR3 sequence (DNA): TGTGCCAGCAGTGAAGGGGGGACAGGGGCCTACGAGCAGTACTTC. Translating gives CASSEGGTGAYEQYF.

The CDR3: CASSQDRSALETQYF. The CDR3 coding sequence is TGCGCCAGCAGCCAAGATCGATCAGCGCTAGAGACCCAGTACTTC. J is TRBJ2-5 and V is TRBV4-1; D is ambiguous. V lost 0 bases and J 4 bases, leaving 12 bases between the germline ends. The CDR3 contains 15 residues. Germline CDR1 is MGHRA and CDR2 is YSYEKL.

The V call is TRBV11-2, the J call TRBJ2-1; 12 bases map to TRBD2. The CDR3 runs 19 residues. Germline trimming cut 1 base from V and 4 bases from J; bases unmatched to any gene: 11. Germline V lookup: CDR1 SGHAT, CDR2 FQNNGV. The DNA for the CDR3 is TGTGCCAGCAGCTTAGGAACTAGCGGGAGGCCAAACCTTTACAATGAGCAGTTCTTC. As protein: CASSLGTSGRPNLYNEQFF.

This clone turned up a few times. The chain links TRBV30 to TRBJ2-6; no firm D call. The CDR3 contains 13 residues. Germline CDR1 reads GTSNPN; CDR2 reads SVGIG (reference sequence). Trimming pared 8 bases from V and 0 bases from J, leaving 8 bases between. The CDR3 loop is CAEQNSGANVLTF. CDR3 DNA sequence: TGTGCCGAACAGAACTCTGGGGCCAACGTCCTGACTTTC.

This clone was counted many times. CDR3 residues: CASSQGGLAGGTLETQYF. CDR3 coding DNA: TGCGCCAGCAGCCAAGGGGGACTAGCGGGAGGGACCCTAGAGACCCAGTACTTC. The gene calls are TRBV4-1 and TRBJ2-5, with TRBD2 matching over 16 bases. There are 18 residues in the CDR3. Trimming cost V 1 base and J 4 bases; bases outside gene matches: 6. Germline V gives CDR1 MGHRA, CDR2 YSYEKL.

CDR3 sequence: CAIRLTGRDTEAFF. The DNA for the CDR3 is TGTGCCATCAGGCTGACAGGGAGGGACACTGAAGCTTTCTTT. The gene calls are TRBV10-3 and TRBJ1-1; 7 nucleotides line up with TRBD1. V shed 6 bases, J shed 3 bases, and the junction held 7 bases outside the gene matches. This CDR3 is 14 amino acids long. The germline gives CDR1 ENHRY, CDR2 SYGVKD.

The rearrangement joins TRBV15 to TRBJ2-5, with D perhaps matching TRBD1 or TRBD2 (5 bases each). This CDR3 spans 17 amino acids. The germline V gene has CDR1 LNHNV and CDR2 YYDKDF (reference sequence). V was clipped by 1 base and J by 0 bases, with 15 bases between them. This CDR3 reads CATSRGEGTEYQETQYF. CDR3 in DNA: TGTGCCACCAGCAGAGGTGAGGGGACCGAGTACCAAGAGACCCAGTACTTC.

The J gene is TRBJ2-7, the V gene TRBV9, with unresolved D. Germline CDR1 and CDR2: SGDLS and YYNGEE. This CDR3 is built from 14 residues. The V and J ends lost 0 bases and 0 bases respectively, with 7 bases between them. Here the CDR3 reads CASSVDSTSYEQYF. The CDR3 nucleotides are TGTGCCAGCAGCGTAGACTCTACCTCCTACGAGCAGTACTTC.

About this clone: In the same sample, other DNA sequences code for this CDR3. V is TRBV2 and J is TRBJ1-5, with D uncertain. The CDR3 runs to 14 residues. The germline V gene has CDR1 SNHLY and CDR2 FYNNEI. Trimming removed 2 bases at V and 4 bases at J, with 9 bases between. DNA for the CDR3: TGTGCCAGCAGTGAAATCGGAAGGAATCAGCCCCAGCATTTT. Its protein is CASSEIGRNQPQHF.

The chain uses TRBV10-2 and TRBJ1-5; 9 bases agree with TRBD1. V shed 3 bases and J 5 bases; nucleotides not matched to a gene: 5. The CDR3 is made up of 15 amino acids. Germline loops: CDR1 WSHSY, CDR2 SAAADI. The CDR3 DNA sequence: TGCGCCAGCAGTGAAAGTAGGACAGGGGATCAGCCCCAGCATTTT. Encoded protein: CASSESRTGDQPQHF.

V is TRBV6-5 and J is TRBJ1-1, with TRBD1 matching over 11 bases. V lost 0 bases to trimming and J lost 7 bases; unmatched junction nucleotides: 7. The V gene's germline CDR1 is MNHEY and CDR2 SVGAGI. The length of the CDR3 is 16 residues. CDR3 sequence (DNA): TGTGCCAGCAGTTACTCTCGGACAGGGGGCATGGGTGAAGCTTTCTTT. Its protein is CASSYSRTGGMGEAFF.

This clone occurred once. The gene calls are TRBV15 and TRBJ2-3; 10 bases match TRBD2. The CDR3 totals 16 residues. Germline CDR1 reads LNHNV; CDR2 reads YYDKDF (reference sequence). J lost 0 bases, V lost 7 bases, and 7 bases had no gene match. CDR3 sequence (DNA): TGTGCCACCAACGGGCTAGCGGGAGCTAGCACAGATACGCAGTATTTT. Protein: CATNGLAGASTDTQYF.

This chain joins TRBV14 and TRBJ2-5; no clear D gene. The J call may be wrong; the DNA end is better matched by TRBJ2-7. The CDR3 contains 13 residues. Germline assignment: CDR1 SGHDN and CDR2 FVKESK. The CDR3 nucleotides read TGTGCCAGCAGCCAACTGTATAGCTACGAGCAGTACTTC. It codes for CASSQLYSYEQYF.

The chain joins TRBV5-4 to TRBJ2-7, with TRBD2 matching 8 bases. The V gene's germline CDR1 is SGHNT and CDR2 YYREEE (reference sequence). V lost 3 bases, J lost 5 bases, and 7 bases stayed unmatched. This CDR3 is built from 14 residues. The CDR3 here is CASSSGTRWDEQYF. In DNA form, the CDR3 reads TGTGCCAGCAGCTCCGGGACTAGATGGGACGAGCAGTACTTC.

The chain is built from TRBV7-2 and TRBJ1-3, with D possibly TRBD1 on 5 matching bases. With 5 bases removed from V and 2 bases from J, the gap between germline ends came to 13 bases. The CDR3 runs to 15 residues. Germline V gene sequence: CDR1 SGHTA, CDR2 FQGNSA. CDR3 sequence: CASSGSGGAGNTIYF. The CDR3 DNA is TGTGCCAGCAGCGGATCGGGGGGAGCTGGAAACACCATATATTTT.

J is TRBJ1-2 and V is TRBV23-1, with D unresolved. TRBV23-1 counts as an open reading frame of uncertain function. The CDR3 length is 10 residues. V dropped 5 bases and J dropped 10 bases, with 8 bases sitting between them. CDR3 nucleotide sequence: TGCGCCAGCAGTGACGGGATCTACACCTTC. It yields the protein CASSDGIYTF.